The T cell receptor beta chain under discussion was sequenced for a study of blood T cell repertoires in COVID-19. As for the study in general: Italy, Spain and the United States were the sources of the convalescent and acute COVID-19 samples.

As handled by the study authors: Cell counts per sample came from amplifying reference gene primers. Sequenced by immunoSEQ multiplex PCR; TCRdb stores in-frame clones only, minus some. V, J and clone size derive from that table, while D and trimming were established from the DNA sequence. The sample includes tens of thousands of clones, approximately 87% of them seen just once. In germline, CDR1 is SGHVS, CDR2 FNYEAQ. The CDR3 is 14 amino acids. V was pared by 5 bases and J by 5 bases, with 6 bases of the junction left unmatched. The source material was peripheral blood. V usage is TRBV7-6 and J usage is TRBJ2-5, with 9 bases aligning to TRBD1. The sequence came from a woman aged 80 or over with acute or convalescent COVID-19. In nucleotides, the CDR3 is TGTGCCAGCAGCCTAACAGGGGGCCGCGAGACCCAGTACTTC. This codes for CASSLTGGRETQYF.